Following are 11 T cell receptor beta chains from one sample sequenced in a study of blood T cells in healthy people across ages. Together with a sample-barcoded 5' primer, a J-beta primer mix was included in a second PCR lasting about 7 to 11 cycles. TCRdb independently ran MiXCR on the 5' RACE reads; one entry per CDR3 protein. The data show approximately 730,000 distinct CDR3 sequences, roughly 43% seen once. The material sequenced was blood. These receptor sequences come from an older woman in good health.

This chain links TRBV20-1 with TRBJ2-3; D is unresolved. This CDR3 region has 12 residues. CDR1 and CDR2 (germline): DFQATT, SNEGSKA (reference sequence). Trimming pared 3 bases from V and 8 bases from J, leaving 12 bases between. CDR3 in DNA: TGCAGTGCTAGGATCCTACTCAGTACGCAGTATTTT. Its protein is CSARILLSTQYF.

V gene TRBV5-1 combines with J gene TRBJ2-5; D possibly corresponds to TRBD1 (7 bases). Germline V gene sequence: CDR1 SGHRS, CDR2 YFSETQ. The V end was cut by 5 bases, the J end by 1 base, with 15 bases between. The CDR3 has 15 amino acids. The CDR3 DNA reads TGCGCCAGCAGTCCGGAGGGGGCCCCCCAAGAGACCCAGTACTTC. It is translated as CASSPEGAPQETQYF.

A note on this clonotype: A read error may produce the germline difference seen at one junction end. The chain is built from TRBV3-1 and TRBJ1-1; possible D gene TRBD1, 5 bases. This CDR3 is built from 13 residues. Per germline, CDR1 LGHDT and CDR2 YNNKEL (reference sequence). CDR3 DNA: TGTGCCAGCAGCTTCTCAGGGAACGCTGAAGCTTTCTTT. Translated, it gives CASSFSGNAEAFF.

The sample holds a few counts of this clonotype. The V gene is TRBV5-1, the J gene TRBJ2-1; D is possibly TRBD2 (6 bases). Germline CDR1 and CDR2: SGHRS and YFSETQ. The CDR3 has 13 amino acids. Trimming left V 5 bases short and J 6 bases short, with 12 bases between. The CDR3 protein is CASREGWGNEQFF. The CDR3 DNA reads as TGCGCCAGCAGGGAGGGTTGGGGCAATGAGCAGTTCTTC.

This clonotype was seen a few times. The rearrangement uses TRBV7-2 and TRBJ2-4; 13 bases align to TRBD2. V lost 5 bases, J lost 7 bases, and 5 bases stayed unmatched. Germline CDR1 reads SGHTA; CDR2 reads FQGNSA. This CDR3 comprises 15 residues. CDR3 region: CASSATSGGWNIQYF. The CDR3 DNA reads TGTGCCAGCAGCGCGACTAGCGGGGGGTGGAACATTCAGTACTTC.

The chain carries TRBV6-2 or TRBV6-3 and TRBJ1-1; D gene uncertain. The V gene's germline CDR1 is MNHEY and CDR2 SVGEGT. The CDR3 is made up of 14 amino acids. V was cut by 1 base and J by 8 bases, with 14 bases left in between. In DNA, the CDR3 is TGTGCCAGCAGTTACTGGGGAGAGACACTCGAAGCTTTCTTT. Amino acids: CASSYWGETLEAFF.

The chain combines TRBV6-5 with TRBJ2-5; 8 bases fit TRBD2. Germline lookup yields CDR1 MNHEY and CDR2 SVGAGI. This CDR3 has 15 amino acids. V lost 7 bases to trimming and J lost 1 base; unmatched junction nucleotides: 8. The CDR3 nucleotides read TGTGCCAGCACTACCCGGGGGGGTCTCCAAGAGACCCAGTACTTC. Translated: CASTTRGGLQETQYF.

This clonotype was seen a handful of times. The CDR3 region is CASSGRWQETQYF. DNA of the CDR3: TGTGCCAGCAGTGGGCGGTGGCAAGAGACCCAGTACTTC. The chain joins TRBV27 to TRBJ2-5; D remains unclear. Germline V gene data show CDR1 as MNHEY and CDR2 as SMNVEV (reference sequence). The V and J ends lost 5 bases and 2 bases respectively, with 9 bases between them. The length of the CDR3 is 13 residues.

Note on this clonotype: A much more abundant neighbour one base away suggests this may be a read error. V gene TRBV7-2 combines with J gene TRBJ1-2, with a weak D call TRBD1 (6 bases). The V end was cut by 2 bases, the J end by 4 bases, with 11 bases between. This CDR3 spans 14 amino acids. Germline-derived CDR1 and CDR2 are SGHTA and FQGNSA. The chain's CDR3 is CASSLRGAGYGYTF. The CDR3 DNA sequence: TGTGCCAGCAGCTTAAGGGGGGCAGGCTATGGCTACACCTTC.

Details on this clonotype: The junction departs from the called germline gene at one end, perhaps through a read error. V gene TRBV7-7 combines with J gene TRBJ2-5, with D possibly TRBD2 on 5 matching bases. The CDR3 length is 15 residues. Germline loops: CDR1 SSHAT, CDR2 FNYEAQ (reference sequence). The CDR3, as DNA: TGTGCTAGCAACTTAGTGGATAGTCCGGGGGAGACCCAGTACTTC. Translating it yields CASNLVDSPGETQYF.

The gene calls are TRBV10-3 and TRBJ2-3; 7 bases map to TRBD2. Trimming removed 7 bases from V and 0 bases from J; junction bases left unmatched: 7. The CDR3 runs 15 residues. CDR1 and CDR2 (germline): ENHRY, SYGVKD. CDR3 DNA sequence: TGTGCCATCAATCGACTAGCAGTTAGCACAGATACGCAGTATTTT. It specifies CAINRLAVSTDTQYF.